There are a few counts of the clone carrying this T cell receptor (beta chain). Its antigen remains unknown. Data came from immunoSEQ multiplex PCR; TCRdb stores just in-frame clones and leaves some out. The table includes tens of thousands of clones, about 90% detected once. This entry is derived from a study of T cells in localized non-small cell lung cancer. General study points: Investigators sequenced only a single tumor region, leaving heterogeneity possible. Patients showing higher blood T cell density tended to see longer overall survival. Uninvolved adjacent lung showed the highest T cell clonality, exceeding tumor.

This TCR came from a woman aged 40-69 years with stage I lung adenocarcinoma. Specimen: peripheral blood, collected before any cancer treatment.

The CDR3 DNA reads TGTGCCAGCAGGCTAACAGGGGGCGCGGGAGGCTACACCTTC. Residues: CASRLTGGAGGYTF. This chain uses TRBV28 with TRBJ1-2, with 9 bases lining up with TRBD1. Germline V lookup: CDR1 MDHEN, CDR2 SYDVKM. The junction had 10 bases not matched to a gene; V was cut back by 6 bases and J by 8 bases. The CDR3 has 14 residues.